A single sample is the source of the 21 T cell receptor beta chains below, sequenced in a study of shared clonotypes between healthy human individuals. Sequenced by immunoSEQ multiplex PCR; TCRdb stores in-frame clones only, minus some. Among fewer than 2.5 million clones listed, approximately 93% were seen once. The specimen sequenced was naive CD4+ T cells from PBMCs. Subset described: CD45RA+ positively selected. Receptor source: a man aged 18 to 35 in good health. Some clones in this sample may be carry-over from other donors' samples.

The chain recombines TRBV4-3 with TRBJ1-4; a possible D gene is TRBD1 (5 bases). The V gene lost 3 bases and the J gene lost 4 bases, with 12 bases spanning the gap. The CDR3 extends over 15 amino acids. Germline V gene sequence: CDR1 LGHNA, CDR2 YSLEER. CDR3 protein: CASSHSGKLNEKLFF. The DNA of the CDR3 is TGCGCCAGCAGCCACTCAGGGAAACTTAATGAAAAACTGTTTTTT.

This chain uses TRBV29-1 with TRBJ2-5; 8 bases are a match to TRBD1. Near its end, the DNA agrees better with TRBJ2-7, so the J call may be wrong. CDR3 length: 16 residues. CDR1 is SQVTM, CDR2 ANQGSEA, per germline. The CDR3 loop is CSVRTLRRGQGDEQYF. The CDR3, as DNA: TGCAGCGTACGAACCCTCCGCAGGGGGCAAGGAGACGAGCAGTACTTC.

The V call is TRBV10-3, the J call TRBJ1-6; no reliable D call. Germline CDR1 is ENHRY and CDR2 is SYGVKD. Trimming pared 0 bases from V and 4 bases from J, leaving 4 bases between. The CDR3 is 14 amino acids. The CDR3 spells CAISESAYNSPLHF. Written as DNA, the CDR3 is TGTGCCATCAGTGAGTCGGCGTATAATTCACCCCTCCACTTT.

The chain links TRBV27 to TRBJ2-5; 9 bases fit TRBD1. The V gene's germline CDR1 is MNHEY and CDR2 SMNVEV (reference sequence). The CDR3 sequence is 14 residues long. The V segment lost 4 bases and the J segment 5 bases; nucleotides outside the gene matches: 5. CDR3 nucleotides: TGTGCCAGCAGTTCCCGGACAGGGGCCGAGACCCAGTACTTC. This translates into CASSSRTGAETQYF.

This clone was picked up one time. The chain carries TRBV5-4 and TRBJ1-2; weak D call: TRBD1 (5 bases). Looked up from germline, CDR1 is SGHNT and CDR2 is YYREEE (reference sequence). The CDR3 loop spans 16 amino acids. V lost 1 base and J lost 8, with 21 bases in between. CDR3: CASSLPPPGTRGGYTF. CDR3 bases: TGTGCCAGCAGCTTGCCCCCCCCCGGGACCCGAGGAGGCTACACCTTC.

V gene TRBV5-4 combines with J gene TRBJ2-7; the D gene is possibly TRBD2 (6 bases). Trimming took 2 bases from V and 7 from J, leaving 10 bases between them. The CDR3 is made up of 12 amino acids. Germline values: CDR1 SGHNT, CDR2 YYREEE (reference sequence). CDR3: CASSFWGGEQYF. The CDR3 DNA is TGTGCCAGCAGCTTTTGGGGAGGTGAGCAGTACTTC.

This clone has just one count. The genes are TRBV5-1 and TRBJ2-2, with 9 nucleotides matching TRBD2. V shed 3 bases, J shed 1 base, and the junction held 16 bases outside the gene matches. The CDR3 has 20 amino acids. Germline V CDR1 and CDR2: SGHRS, YFSETQ. CDR3 nucleotide sequence: TGCGCCAGCAGCTCAACCCCTATATCCCTAGCGGGATGGAACACCGGGGAGCTGTTTTTT. Encoded protein: CASSSTPISLAGWNTGELFF.

The chain combines TRBV7-9 with TRBJ2-1; D gene ambiguous. Germline CDR1 and CDR2: SEHNR and FQNEAQ (reference sequence). This CDR3 has 14 residues. Trimming took 1 base from V and 7 from J, leaving 11 bases between them. CDR3 sequence: CASSLETLTNEQFF. CDR3 DNA sequence: TGTGCCAGCAGCTTAGAAACTCTCACGAATGAGCAGTTCTTC.

This clone turned up a few times. CDR3 amino acids: CASSTVQKKNTEAFF. CDR3 in DNA: TGTGCCAGCAGTACCGTTCAAAAAAAGAACACTGAAGCTTTCTTT. The chain is built from TRBV6-5 and TRBJ1-1; no clear D. This CDR3 contains 15 residues. Trimming removed 5 bases from V and 1 base from J, with 14 bases in between. Germline CDR1 is MNHEY and CDR2 is SVGAGI.

The rearrangement joins TRBV18 to TRBJ2-1; tentatively, D is TRBD2 (5 bases). Germline V CDR1 and CDR2: KGHSH, LQKENI. V was shortened by 3 bases and J by 4 bases, with 7 bases between the two germline ends. This CDR3 is 13 amino acids long. DNA of the CDR3: TGTGCCAGCTCACCCGGGAAGTACAATGAGCAGTTCTTC. Amino acid sequence: CASSPGKYNEQFF.

The chain joins TRBV6-6 to TRBJ1-4, with a tentative D call TRBD1 (5 bases). Trimming stripped 6 bases from V and 3 bases from J, with 17 bases between. The germline CDR1 and CDR2 sequences are MNHNY and SVGAGI (reference sequence). This CDR3 is built from 16 residues. CDR3 sequence (DNA): TGTGCCAGCAGAGAGAAGGGGACGCATCCTAATGAAAAACTGTTTTTT. This translates into CASREKGTHPNEKLFF.

V is TRBV30 and J is TRBJ1-2; perhaps TRBD1 as D (5 bases). With 8 bases removed from V and 6 bases from J, the gap between germline ends came to 19 bases. The CDR3 spans 13 residues. Germline V gene lookup returns CDR1 GTSNPN and CDR2 SVGIG (reference sequence). CDR3 nucleotides: TGTGCCCTCCGAGCGGGGGAATTCGATGGCTACACCTTC. It is translated as CALRAGEFDGYTF.

This rearrangement joins TRBV7-2 to TRBJ2-5; 12 positions match TRBD2. The junction had 2 bases not matched to a gene; V was cut back by 3 bases and J by 3 bases. Germline lookup yields CDR1 SGHTA and CDR2 FQGNSA. There are 15 residues in the CDR3. CDR3 nucleotides: TGTGCCAGCAGCTTCCGGACTAGCGGGAAAGAGACCCAGTACTTC. It encodes CASSFRTSGKETQYF.

About this clone itself: The identical CDR3 is also encoded by other nucleotide sequences in the sample. CDR3 DNA sequence: TGTGCCAGCAGCTTATCCAAAAACACTGAAGCTTTCTTT. Residues: CASSLSKNTEAFF. This chain connects TRBV7-9 to TRBJ1-1, with D hard to call. Germline V gene data show CDR1 as SEHNR and CDR2 as FQNEAQ (reference sequence). Trimming cost V 2 bases and J 2 bases, with 6 bases left between them. This CDR3 has 13 amino acids.

V is TRBV2 and J is TRBJ2-1, with 10 bases that match TRBD1. The CDR3 totals 13 residues. V shed 6 bases, J shed 8 bases, and the junction held 4 bases outside the gene matches. In germline, CDR1 is SNHLY, CDR2 FYNNEI. CDR3 sequence: CASRDRGGDEQFF. The CDR3 DNA reads as TGTGCCAGCAGGGACAGGGGGGGCGATGAGCAGTTCTTC.

On this clone itself: Mismatch with germline at one junction end may stem from a read error. Other DNA variants within this sample encode the same CDR3. The J gene is TRBJ2-5, the V gene TRBV20-1; D gene uncertain. The CDR3 has 11 amino acids. In germline, CDR1 is DFQATT, CDR2 SNEGSKA (reference sequence). The CDR3 spells CSARYAEIQYF. The CDR3 bases are TGCAGTGCTAGATATGCCGAGATCCAGTACTTC.

The rearrangement joins TRBV2 to TRBJ2-4; 7 bases are shared with TRBD1. The germline V gene has CDR1 SNHLY and CDR2 FYNNEI. The J segment lost 13 bases and the V segment lost 10 bases, leaving 10 bases of the junction unmatched. CDR3 length equals 11 residues. CDR3 DNA: TGTGCCATCGCACAGGGGCCCCTCCAGTACTTC. Translating it yields CAIAQGPLQYF.

The chain has TRBV28 and TRBJ1-1, with D tentatively TRBD1 (6 bases). Germline V lookup: CDR1 MDHEN, CDR2 SYDVKM. The CDR3 totals 16 residues. Trimming removed 8 bases at V and 6 bases at J, with 25 bases between. The CDR3 nucleotides read TGTGCCAGCGCAGGAACGCCGGGACATAGTAACGCTGAAGCTTTCTTT. It is translated as CASAGTPGHSNAEAFF.

This clone was counted once. Different DNA sequences within this sample yield the same CDR3. The gene calls are TRBV20-1 and TRBJ1-2; tentative D call: TRBD1 (5 bases). This CDR3 has 10 residues. From germline, CDR1 is DFQATT and CDR2 SNEGSKA (reference sequence). The V end was cut by 3 bases, the J end by 8 bases, with 7 bases between. CDR3 bases: TGCAGTGCTAGCCGGGGGGGCTACACCTTC. As protein: CSASRGGYTF.

The chain joins TRBV28 to TRBJ1-4; no clear D gene. The germline gives CDR1 MDHEN, CDR2 SYDVKM. The V gene lost 6 bases and the J gene lost 8 bases, with 16 bases spanning the gap. The CDR3 consists of 14 residues. The CDR3 sequence: CASSIRRAGEKLFF. CDR3 in DNA: TGTGCCAGCAGCATTAGGCGGGCGGGGGAAAAACTGTTTTTT.

On this clone itself: Within the sample, other DNA sequences also encode this same CDR3. The chain carries TRBV2 and TRBJ1-5; no clear D. Germline V CDR1 and CDR2: SNHLY, FYNNEI. V lost 0 bases and J lost 2, with 8 bases in between. This CDR3 contains 15 residues. For the CDR3, the DNA is TGTGCCAGCAGTGAAGCGAGGGCAGGCAATCAGCCCCAGCATTTT. This codes for CASSEARAGNQPQHF.